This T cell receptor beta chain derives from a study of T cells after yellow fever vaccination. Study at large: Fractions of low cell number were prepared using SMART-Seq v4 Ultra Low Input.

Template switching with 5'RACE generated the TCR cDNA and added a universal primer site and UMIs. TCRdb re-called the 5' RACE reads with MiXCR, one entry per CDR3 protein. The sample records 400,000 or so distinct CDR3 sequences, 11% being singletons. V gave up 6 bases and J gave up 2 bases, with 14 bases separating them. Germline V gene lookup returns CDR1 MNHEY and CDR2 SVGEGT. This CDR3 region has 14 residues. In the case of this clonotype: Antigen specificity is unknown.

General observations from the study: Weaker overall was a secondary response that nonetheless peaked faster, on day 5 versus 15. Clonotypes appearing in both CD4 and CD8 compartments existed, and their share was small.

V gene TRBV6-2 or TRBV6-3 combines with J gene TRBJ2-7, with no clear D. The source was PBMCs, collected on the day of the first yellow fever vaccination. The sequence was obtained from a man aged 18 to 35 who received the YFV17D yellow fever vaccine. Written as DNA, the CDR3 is TGTGCCAGCAGCCGGACCGTTTCGCCCTACGAGCAGTACTTC. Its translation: CASSRTVSPYEQYF.